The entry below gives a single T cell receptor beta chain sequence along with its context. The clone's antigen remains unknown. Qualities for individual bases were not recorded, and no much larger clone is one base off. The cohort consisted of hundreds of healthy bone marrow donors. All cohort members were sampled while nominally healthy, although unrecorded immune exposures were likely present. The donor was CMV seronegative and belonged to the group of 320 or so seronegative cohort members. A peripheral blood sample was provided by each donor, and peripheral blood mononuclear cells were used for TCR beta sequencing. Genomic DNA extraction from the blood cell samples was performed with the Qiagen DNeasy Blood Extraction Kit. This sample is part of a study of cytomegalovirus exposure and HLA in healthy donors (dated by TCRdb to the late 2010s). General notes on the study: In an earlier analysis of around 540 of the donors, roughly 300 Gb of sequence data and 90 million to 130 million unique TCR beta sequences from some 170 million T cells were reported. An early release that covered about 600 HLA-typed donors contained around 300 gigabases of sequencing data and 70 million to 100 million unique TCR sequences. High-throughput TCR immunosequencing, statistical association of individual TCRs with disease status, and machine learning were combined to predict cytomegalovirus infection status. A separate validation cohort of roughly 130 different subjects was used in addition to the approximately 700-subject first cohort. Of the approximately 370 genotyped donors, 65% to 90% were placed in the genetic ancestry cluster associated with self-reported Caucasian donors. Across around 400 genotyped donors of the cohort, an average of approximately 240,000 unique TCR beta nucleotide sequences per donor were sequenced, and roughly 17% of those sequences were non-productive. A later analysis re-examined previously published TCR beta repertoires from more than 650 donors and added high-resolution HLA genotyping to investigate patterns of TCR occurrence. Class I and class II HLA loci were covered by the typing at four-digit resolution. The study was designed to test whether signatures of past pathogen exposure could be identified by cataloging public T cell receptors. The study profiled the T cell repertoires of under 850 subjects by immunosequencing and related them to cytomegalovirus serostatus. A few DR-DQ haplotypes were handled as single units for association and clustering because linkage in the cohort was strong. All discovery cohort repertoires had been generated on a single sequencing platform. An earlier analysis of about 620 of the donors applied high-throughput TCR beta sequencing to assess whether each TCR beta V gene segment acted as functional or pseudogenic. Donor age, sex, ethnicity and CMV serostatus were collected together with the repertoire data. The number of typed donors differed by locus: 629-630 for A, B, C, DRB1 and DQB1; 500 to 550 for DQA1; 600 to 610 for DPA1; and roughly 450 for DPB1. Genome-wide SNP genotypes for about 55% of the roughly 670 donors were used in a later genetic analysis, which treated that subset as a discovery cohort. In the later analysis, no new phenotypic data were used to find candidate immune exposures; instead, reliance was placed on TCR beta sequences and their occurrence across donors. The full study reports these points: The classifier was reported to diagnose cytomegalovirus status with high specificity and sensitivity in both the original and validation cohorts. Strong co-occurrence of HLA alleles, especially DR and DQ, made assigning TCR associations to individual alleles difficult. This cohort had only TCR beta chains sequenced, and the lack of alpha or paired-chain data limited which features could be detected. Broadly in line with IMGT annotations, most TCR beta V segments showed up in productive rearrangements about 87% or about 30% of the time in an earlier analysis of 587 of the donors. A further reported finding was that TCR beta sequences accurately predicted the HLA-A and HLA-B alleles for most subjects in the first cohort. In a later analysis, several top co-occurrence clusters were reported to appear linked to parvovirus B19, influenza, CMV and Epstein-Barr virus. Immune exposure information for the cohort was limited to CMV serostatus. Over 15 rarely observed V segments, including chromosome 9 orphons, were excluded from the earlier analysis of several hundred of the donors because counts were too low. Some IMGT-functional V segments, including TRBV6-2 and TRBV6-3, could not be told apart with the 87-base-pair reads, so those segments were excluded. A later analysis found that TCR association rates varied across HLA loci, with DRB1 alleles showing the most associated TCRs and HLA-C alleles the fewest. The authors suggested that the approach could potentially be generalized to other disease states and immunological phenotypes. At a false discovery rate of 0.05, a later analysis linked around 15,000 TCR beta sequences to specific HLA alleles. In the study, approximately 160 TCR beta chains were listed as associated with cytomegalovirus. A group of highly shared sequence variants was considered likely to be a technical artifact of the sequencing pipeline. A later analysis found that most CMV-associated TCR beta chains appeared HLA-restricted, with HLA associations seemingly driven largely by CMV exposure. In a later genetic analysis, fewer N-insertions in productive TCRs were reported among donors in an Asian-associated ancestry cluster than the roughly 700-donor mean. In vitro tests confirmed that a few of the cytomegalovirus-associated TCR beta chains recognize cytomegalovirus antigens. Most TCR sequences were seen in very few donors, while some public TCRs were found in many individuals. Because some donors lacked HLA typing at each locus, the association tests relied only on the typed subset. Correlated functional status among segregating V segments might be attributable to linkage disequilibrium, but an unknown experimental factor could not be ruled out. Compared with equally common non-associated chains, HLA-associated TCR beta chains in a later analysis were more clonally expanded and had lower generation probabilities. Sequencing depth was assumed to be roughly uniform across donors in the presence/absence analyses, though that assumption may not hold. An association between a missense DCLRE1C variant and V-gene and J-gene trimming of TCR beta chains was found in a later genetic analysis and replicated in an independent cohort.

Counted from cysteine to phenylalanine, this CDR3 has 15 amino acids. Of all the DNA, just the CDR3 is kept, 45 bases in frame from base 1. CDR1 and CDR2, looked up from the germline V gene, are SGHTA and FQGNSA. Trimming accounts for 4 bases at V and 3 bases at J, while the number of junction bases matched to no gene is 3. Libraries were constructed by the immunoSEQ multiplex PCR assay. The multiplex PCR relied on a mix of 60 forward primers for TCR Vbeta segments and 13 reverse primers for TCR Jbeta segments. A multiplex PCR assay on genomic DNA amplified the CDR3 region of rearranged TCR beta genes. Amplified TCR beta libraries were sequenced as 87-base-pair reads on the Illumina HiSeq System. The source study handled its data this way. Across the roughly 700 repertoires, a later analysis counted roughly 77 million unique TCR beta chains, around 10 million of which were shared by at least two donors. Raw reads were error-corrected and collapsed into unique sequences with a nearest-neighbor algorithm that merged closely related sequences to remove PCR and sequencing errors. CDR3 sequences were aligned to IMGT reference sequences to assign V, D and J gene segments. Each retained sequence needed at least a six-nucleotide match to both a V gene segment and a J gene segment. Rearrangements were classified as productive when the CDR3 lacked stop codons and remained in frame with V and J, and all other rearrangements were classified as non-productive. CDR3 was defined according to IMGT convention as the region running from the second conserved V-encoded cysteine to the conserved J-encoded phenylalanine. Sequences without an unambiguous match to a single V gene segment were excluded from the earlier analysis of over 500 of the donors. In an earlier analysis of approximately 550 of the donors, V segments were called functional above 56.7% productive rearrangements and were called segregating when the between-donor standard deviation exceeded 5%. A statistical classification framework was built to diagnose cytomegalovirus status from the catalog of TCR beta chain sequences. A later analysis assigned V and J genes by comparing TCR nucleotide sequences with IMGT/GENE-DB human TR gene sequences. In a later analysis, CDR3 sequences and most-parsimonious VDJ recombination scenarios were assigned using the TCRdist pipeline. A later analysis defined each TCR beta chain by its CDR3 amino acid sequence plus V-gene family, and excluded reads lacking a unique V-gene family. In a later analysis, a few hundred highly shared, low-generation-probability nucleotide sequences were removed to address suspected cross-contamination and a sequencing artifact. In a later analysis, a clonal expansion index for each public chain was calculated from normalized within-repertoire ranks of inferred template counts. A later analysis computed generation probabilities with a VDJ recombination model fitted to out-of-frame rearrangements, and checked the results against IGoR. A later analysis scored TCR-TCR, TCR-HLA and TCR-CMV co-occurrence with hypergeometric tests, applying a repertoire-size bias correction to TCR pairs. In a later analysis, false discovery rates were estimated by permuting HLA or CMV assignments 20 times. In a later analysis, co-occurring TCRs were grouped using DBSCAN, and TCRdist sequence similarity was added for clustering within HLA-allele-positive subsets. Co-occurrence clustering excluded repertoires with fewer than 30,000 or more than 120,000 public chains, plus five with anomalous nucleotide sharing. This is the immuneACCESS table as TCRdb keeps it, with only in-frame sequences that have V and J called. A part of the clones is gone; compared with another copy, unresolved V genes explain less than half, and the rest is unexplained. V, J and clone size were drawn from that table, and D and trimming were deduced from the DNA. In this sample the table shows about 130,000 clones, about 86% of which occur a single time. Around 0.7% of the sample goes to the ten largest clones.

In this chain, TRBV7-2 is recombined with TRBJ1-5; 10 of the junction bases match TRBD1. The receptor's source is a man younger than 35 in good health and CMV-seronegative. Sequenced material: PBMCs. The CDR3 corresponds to CASSSRQGANQPQHF. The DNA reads TGTGCCAGCAGCTCCAGACAGGGGGCCAATCAGCCCCAGCATTTT.